The clone carrying this TCR beta chain was detected a few times. Calling Graves' hyperthyroidism stable meant ophthalmopathy did not progress within 18 months. Uncontrolled infection, other autoimmune disease, pregnancy and lactation each barred patients from inclusion. Diagnoses used clinical symptoms, serum thyroxine and TRAb, thyroid ultrasound and orbital computed tomography. Over 9 ml of fresh peripheral blood supplied the PBMCs. These data are taken from a study of T cells in Graves' hyperthyroidism and ophthalmopathy. This CDR3 is 18 amino acids long. Germline V gene lookup returns CDR1 MNHEY and CDR2 SMNVEV (reference sequence). Trimming removed 0 bases at V and 5 bases at J, with 19 bases between. Regions amplified from RNA transcripts were the TCR beta CDR3 regions. The TCR CDR3 first-round RT-PCR relied on the HTBI primer set. TCRdb reanalysed the multiplex PCR reads using MiXCR and keeps one entry per CDR3 protein. The table includes about 350,000 distinct CDR3 sequences, more than 11% detected once.

The sequencing input was blood. This chain links TRBV27 with TRBJ2-2, with a weak D call TRBD1 (5 bases). The receptor comes from a woman between 25 and 40 years old with Graves' hyperthyroidism. The CDR3 reads CASSLSYGGAVGTGELFF. The CDR3 DNA reads TGTGCCAGCAGTTTATCTTATGGTGGGGCCGTGGGAACCGGGGAGCTGTTTTTT.